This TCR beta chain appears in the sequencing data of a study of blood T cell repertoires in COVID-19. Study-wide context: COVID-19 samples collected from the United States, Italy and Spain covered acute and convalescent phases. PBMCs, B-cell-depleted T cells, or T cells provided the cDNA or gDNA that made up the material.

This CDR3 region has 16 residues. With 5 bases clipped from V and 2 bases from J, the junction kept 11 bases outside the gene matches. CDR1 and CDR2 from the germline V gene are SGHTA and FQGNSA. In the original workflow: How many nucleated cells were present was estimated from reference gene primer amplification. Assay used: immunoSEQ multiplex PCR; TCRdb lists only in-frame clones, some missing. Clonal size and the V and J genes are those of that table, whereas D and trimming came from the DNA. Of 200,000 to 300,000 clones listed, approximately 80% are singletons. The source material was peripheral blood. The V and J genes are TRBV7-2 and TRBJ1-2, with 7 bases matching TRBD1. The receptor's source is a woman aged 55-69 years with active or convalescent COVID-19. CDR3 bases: TGTGCCAGCAGCCCCTTTGGGACAGCAGGAAACTATGGCTACACCTTC. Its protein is CASSPFGTAGNYGYTF.